The 14 T cell receptor beta chains below come from one sample, sequenced in a study of shared clonotypes between healthy human individuals. TCRdb's table, derived via immunoSEQ multiplex PCR, lists solely in-frame clones and lacks some. In the table there are under 2,500,000 clones, 95% of which are singletons. The sample taken for sequencing was naive CD4+ T cells sorted from blood. The subset: CD45RA+ positively selected. The source of these receptors is a man between 18 and 35 years old in good health.

V is TRBV27 and J is TRBJ2-1, with TRBD2 matching over 8 bases. The junction had 4 bases not matched to a gene; V was cut back by 2 bases and J by 4 bases. Germline lookup yields CDR1 MNHEY and CDR2 SMNVEV (reference sequence). The CDR3 has 15 residues. The CDR3 nucleotides read TGTGCCAGCAGTTTAGAGGCGGGGGGTTACAATGAGCAGTTCTTC. Its translation: CASSLEAGGYNEQFF.

This clone occurred once. The chain uses TRBV30 and TRBJ1-4, with D maybe TRBD1 (6 bases). The V and J ends lost 3 bases and 10 bases respectively, with 15 bases between them. This CDR3 is 13 amino acids long. Per germline, CDR1 GTSNPN and CDR2 SVGIG (reference sequence). CDR3 nucleotides: TGTGCCTGGAGGGAGGCAGGGGCAGGAAAACTGTTTTTT. Its protein is CAWREAGAGKLFF.

The sample holds one count of this clone. The sample contains more than one DNA sequence encoding this CDR3. The CDR3 loop reads CASSLVSGSNEQFF. CDR3 DNA sequence: TGCGCCAGCAGCTTGGTTTCCGGGAGTAATGAGCAGTTCTTC. This sequence joins TRBV5-1 and TRBJ2-1; possible D gene TRBD2, 6 bases. Germline CDR1 and CDR2: SGHRS and YFSETQ. The V end lost 0 bases, the J end lost 7 bases, and 11 bases lay between the germline ends. The CDR3 spans 14 residues.

This clone was observed a handful of times. In the same sample, other DNA sequences code for this CDR3. The chain is built from TRBV18 and TRBJ1-2; 7 bases are shared with TRBD1. Germline lookup yields CDR1 KGHSH and CDR2 LQKENI. The CDR3 is 15 residues long. The J segment lost 4 bases and the V segment lost 6 bases, leaving 11 bases of the junction unmatched. The CDR3, as DNA: TGTGCCAGCTCCGCATCATCCGGGACAGTCTATGGCTACACCTTC. Residues: CASSASSGTVYGYTF.

The chain combines TRBV25-1 with TRBJ2-7; the D gene is possibly TRBD2 (5 bases). Germline CDR1 reads MGHDK; CDR2 reads SYGVNS. Trimming took 1 base from V and 4 from J, leaving 5 bases between them. The CDR3 length is 12 residues. The CDR3, as DNA: TGTGCCAGCAGTGAATCGGGGTACGAGCAGTACTTC. As protein: CASSESGYEQYF.

The V call is TRBV5-4, the J call TRBJ2-3; TRBD2 is a possible D gene (5 bases). Germline values: CDR1 SGHNT, CDR2 YYREEE (reference sequence). The CDR3 sequence is 15 residues long. The V gene lost 2 bases and the J gene lost 1 base, with 11 bases spanning the gap. CDR3 in amino acids: CASSFRGLGTDTQYF. CDR3 nucleotides: TGTGCCAGCAGCTTTCGGGGATTAGGCACAGATACGCAGTATTTT. Variable domain in full (rest from reference TRBV5-4 and TRBJ2-3): ETGVTQSPTHLIKTRGQQVTLRCSSQSGHNTVSWYQQALGQGPQFIFQYYREEENGRGNFPPRFSGLQFPNYSSELNVNALELDDSALYLCASSFRGLGTDTQYFGPGTRLTVL.

V is TRBV30 and J is TRBJ1-2; D perhaps matches TRBD1 (6 bases). The CDR3 consists of 14 residues. V lost 6 bases, J lost 4 bases, and 18 bases lay in between. Germline CDR1 reads GTSNPN; CDR2 reads SVGIG (reference sequence). CDR3 sequence reads: CACFRQVVVYGYTF. DNA for the CDR3: TGTGCCTGTTTTCGACAGGTTGTGGTCTATGGCTACACCTTC.

With regard to this clone: Other DNA sequences in the same sample also yield this CDR3. The chain has TRBV29-1 and TRBJ2-7; D gene uncertain. Germline assignment: CDR1 SQVTM and CDR2 ANQGSEA. Trimming pared 5 bases from V and 4 bases from J, leaving 9 bases between. The CDR3 sequence is 11 residues long. This CDR3 is CSVLNSYEQYF. The DNA for the CDR3 is TGCAGCGTTCTTAACTCGTACGAGCAGTACTTC.

As regards this clone: The sample contains more than one DNA sequence encoding this CDR3. The V gene is TRBV5-1, the J gene TRBJ1-6; no clear D gene. V lost 2 bases and J 7 bases, leaving 4 bases between the germline ends. CDR3 length: 12 amino acids. Germline CDR1 reads SGHRS; CDR2 reads YFSETQ. The CDR3 sequence is CASSLGNSPLHF. Here the CDR3 DNA reads TGCGCCAGCAGCTTAGGGAATTCACCCCTCCACTTT.

The rearrangement uses TRBV10-1 and TRBJ2-7; D is possibly TRBD2 (6 bases). V shed 4 bases and J shed 0 bases, with 13 bases lying between them. This CDR3 has 15 amino acids. Germline V CDR1 and CDR2: WNHNN, SYGVQD (reference sequence). The CDR3 bases are TGCGCCAGCAGTGTATTCTATAGCGGCTCCTACGAGCAGTACTTC. Translated: CASSVFYSGSYEQYF.

Note on this clone: The sample has other DNA sequences that encode this CDR3 too. The V call is TRBV7-9, the J call TRBJ1-3; D unclear. Trimming cost V 3 bases and J 3 bases, with 6 bases left between them. Germline V gene lookup returns CDR1 SEHNR and CDR2 FQNEAQ (reference sequence). The length of the CDR3 is 13 residues. The CDR3 bases are TGTGCCAGCAGCTTGGGGAGTGGAAACACCATATATTTT. Protein sequence: CASSLGSGNTIYF.

V usage is TRBV5-5 and J usage is TRBJ2-7, with TRBD2 matching 7 bases. The V gene end was trimmed by 5 bases and the J gene end by 9 bases; junction bases not matched to a gene: 11. Germline-derived CDR1 and CDR2 are SGHKS and YYEKEE (reference sequence). The CDR3 length is 13 residues. The CDR3: CASRLALPARQYF. The CDR3 DNA sequence: TGTGCCAGCAGACTAGCGCTACCTGCGAGGCAGTACTTC.

The chain uses TRBV15 and TRBJ2-5, with 7 bases lining up with TRBD1. This CDR3 has 16 amino acids. V dropped 0 bases and J dropped 2; count of bases not matched to a gene: 6. CDR1 and CDR2 (germline): LNHNV, YYDKDF (reference sequence). The CDR3 here is CATSRDPGQTQETQYF. CDR3 coding DNA: TGTGCCACCAGCAGAGATCCGGGACAGACACAAGAGACCCAGTACTTC.

The chain links TRBV27 to TRBJ2-7, with TRBD1 matching 7 bases. This CDR3 has 12 amino acids. The germline V gene has CDR1 MNHEY and CDR2 SMNVEV (reference sequence). Trimming cost V 5 bases and J 6 bases; bases outside gene matches: 4. The CDR3 DNA sequence: TGTGCCAGCAGTGCGACAGGGTCCGAGCAGTACTTC. Translating gives CASSATGSEQYF.